This record covers a single T cell receptor (beta chain). Antigen: not known. Germline and junction disagree at one end, which may indicate a read error. This CDR3 comprises 13 residues. CDR1 SGHRS and CDR2 YFSETQ come from the germline V gene. This sample is part of a study of T-cell reconstitution after alpha-beta-depleted transplantation in children. Study-wide results and caveats: Several hundred graft clones that had expanded were reportedly the source of alpha-beta T cells about two months after transplant. T-cell counts and diversity were attributed mostly to newly produced T cells one year after transplant. Where some patients showed high TCRbeta diversity at day 60, it came from recipient T cells and thymic progenitors that had survived.

This sample's TCRbeta library carried unique molecular identifier barcodes. TCRdb passed the PCR reads through MiXCR, listing each CDR3 protein once. The table shows some 830,000 distinct CDR3 sequences, with approximately 15% occurring only once. The sequenced sample was PBMCs, mostly from graft donor cells, obtained 360 days after TCRalphabeta/CD19-depleted stem cell transplant. This receptor was identified in a male patient younger than 18 who had a stem cell transplant for acute lymphoblastic leukemia, so the T cells may come from the graft donor. The chain links TRBV5-1 to TRBJ1-1; the D gene is possibly TRBD1 (5 bases). The CDR3 DNA reads as TGCGCCAGCGGCTTGGGGGGATTGCGGGGACTCACGTTT. Amino acid sequence: CASGLGGLRGLTF.